The rows below give T cell receptor beta chains drawn from one sample of a study of beta chain features in type 1 diabetes. Sequencing used immunoSEQ multiplex PCR; TCRdb keeps in-frame clones, though not all of them. This repertoire shows roughly 450,000 clones, about an eighth found once; its top ten account for about 0.042%. The sequenced material came from naive CD4+ T cells from blood. These TCRs come from a woman in her late teens or twenties in good health. Each CDR3 is given without its conserved first and last residue. The D gene is left open where the match is weak.

>TRBV18|TRBD2
ASSPPRLAGGDTQY
>TRBV18|TRBD1
ASSQGQGYNEQF
>TRBV9|-
ASSMGRGLNEKLF
>TRBV5-1|-
ASSFLETQY
>TRBV23-1|-
ASSSPGVNSNQPQH
>TRBV5-1|-
ASSLDFLLNYGYT
>TRBV7-3|-
ASSNREGEAF
>TRBV29-1|TRBD1
SVADRGPDEQF
>TRBV6-5|-
ASSTTNSGANVLT
>TRBV15|-
ATSRNHRVIAETQY
>TRBV7-9|TRBD1
ASSRGTGEQF
>TRBV4-1|-
ASSQEWQRPQH
>TRBV9|TRBD1
ASSPNLGQGTDTQY
>TRBV19|-
ASTRWGSEDNEQF
>TRBV30|-
ASHRGNTEAF